This is a list of T cell receptor beta chains from one sample in a study of beta chain features in type 1 diabetes. The protocol was immunoSEQ multiplex PCR, while the TCRdb copy is restricted to in-frame clones and leaves out a portion. The sample yields 300,000 to 350,000 clones, roughly 14% seen once. The sequencing input was naive CD4+ T cells from blood. The receptors here all came from a woman aged 18-29 years with type 1 diabetes. Each CDR3 is given with its conserved first and last residue. A D gene is named only where the DNA matches it firmly. A row's size may be missing; if present it is once, few, many or a size class.

clone size	D gene	J gene	V gene	CDR3 protein	CDR3 DNA
few	TRBD2	TRBJ2-5	TRBV25-1	CASSGVAGVGFGAETQYF	TGTGCCAGCAGTGGAGTAGCGGGAGTCGGATTCGGGGCAGAGACCCAGTACTTC
-	TRBD2	TRBJ2-3	TRBV11-2	CASSPYIPAGGRTDTQYF	TGTGCCAGCAGCCCCTATATCCCGGCGGGAGGACGCACAGATACGCAGTATTTT
few	-	TRBJ2-3	TRBV20-1	CSARRTDTQYF	TGCAGTGCTAGGCGGACAGATACGCAGTATTTT
few	TRBD2	TRBJ2-5	TRBV12-5	CASGLVLAGSPETQYF	TGTGCTAGTGGTTTGGTACTAGCGGGATCCCCAGAGACCCAGTACTTC
once	TRBD2	TRBJ2-1	TRBV5-4	CASSPGLAGDEQFF	TGTGCCAGCAGTCCGGGACTAGCGGGAGATGAGCAGTTCTTC
-	-	TRBJ2-3	TRBV9	CASSGPGDLSTDTQYF	TGTGCCAGCAGCGGACCAGGGGACCTTAGCACAGATACGCAGTATTTT
-	TRBD1	TRBJ2-7	TRBV5-1	CASRPKGGNYEQYF	TGCGCCAGCAGACCCAAAGGGGGCAACTACGAGCAGTACTTC
-	-	TRBJ2-1	TRBV28	CASSPPQGMDEQFF	TGTGCCAGCAGCCCCCCCCAGGGGATGGATGAGCAGTTCTTC
-	-	TRBJ1-1	TRBV6-5	CASTYEEQGSTEAFF	TGTGCCAGCACCTACGAAGAACAGGGCTCTACTGAAGCTTTCTTT
few	TRBD2	TRBJ2-7	TRBV4-2	CASSQGLAGGYEQYF	TGTGCCAGCAGCCAAGGACTAGCGGGAGGTTACGAGCAGTACTTC
few	TRBD1	TRBJ1-2	TRBV19	CASSPLWTGRNYGYTF	TGTGCCAGTAGTCCACTCTGGACAGGAAGAAACTATGGCTACACCTTC
-	-	TRBJ2-7	TRBV10-3	CAISDPSHYEQYF	TGTGCCATCAGTGACCCTAGTCACTACGAGCAGTACTTC
-	TRBD2	TRBJ2-3	TRBV7-2	CASSLALWGSGARTDTQYF	TGTGCCAGCAGCTTAGCCCTTTGGGGTAGCGGGGCCCGCACAGATACGCAGTATTTT
few	TRBD1	TRBJ2-2	TRBV18	CASSPDRSSTGELFF	TGTGCCAGCTCCCCGGACAGGTCGAGCACCGGGGAGCTGTTTTTT
few	TRBD2	TRBJ2-1	TRBV5-4	CASSLMLAGGLNEQFF	TGTGCCAGCAGCCTTATGCTAGCGGGAGGTCTCAATGAGCAGTTCTTC
-	TRBD2	TRBJ2-7	TRBV6-5	CASSYGGGEQYF	TGTGCCAGCAGTTATGGGGGGGGCGAGCAGTACTTC
-	-	TRBJ2-1	TRBV5-1	CASSLPSRYNEQFF	TGCGCCAGCAGCTTGCCATCTAGATACAATGAGCAGTTCTTC
few	-	TRBJ2-2	TRBV5-1	CASSRQQGSGELFF	TGCGCCAGCAGCCGACAACAGGGATCCGGGGAGCTGTTTTTT
-	-	TRBJ2-3	TRBV11-2	CASSLPQIPDGHSTDTQYF	TGTGCCAGCAGCTTACCCCAAATTCCCGACGGACATTCCACAGATACGCAGTATTTT
-	-	TRBJ2-7	TRBV7-9	CASSRDFSYEQYF	TGTGCCAGCAGCCGGGACTTTTCCTACGAGCAGTACTTC
-	TRBD2	TRBJ2-1	TRBV5-1	CASSLAGTSVNNEQFF	TGCGCCAGCAGCTTGGCCGGGACTAGCGTCAACAATGAGCAGTTCTTC
-	TRBD1	TRBJ2-1	TRBV30	CAWSTMGQGMNREQFF	TGTGCCTGGAGTACGATGGGACAGGGAATGAATCGTGAGCAGTTCTTC
-	TRBD2	TRBJ2-1	TRBV15	CATSPTSGRNNEQFF	TGTGCCACCAGCCCAACTAGCGGGAGAAACAATGAGCAGTTCTTC
-	-	TRBJ2-2	TRBV7-8	CASSYRVSTGELFF	TGTGCCAGCAGCTACAGGGTATCGACCGGGGAGCTGTTTTTT
few	-	TRBJ2-3	TRBV9	CASSVIFDRGDTQYF	TGTGCCAGCAGCGTCATTTTCGACCGAGGAGATACGCAGTATTTT
-	-	TRBJ2-1	TRBV4-2	CASSHLPSDNEQFF	TGTGCCAGCAGCCACCTACCTAGTGACAATGAGCAGTTCTTC
-	TRBD2	TRBJ2-3	TRBV11-1	CASSRLAGGPPDTQYF	TGTGCCAGCAGCCGACTAGCGGGAGGTCCCCCAGATACGCAGTATTTT
-	-	TRBJ1-1	TRBV28	CASSPPFGQRNTEAFF	TGTGCCAGCAGTCCCCCCTTCGGACAGAGGAACACTGAAGCTTTCTTT
few	TRBD2	TRBJ2-1	TRBV7-2	CASSLGLVFTNEQFF	TGTGCCAGCAGCTTGGGACTAGTTTTCACCAATGAGCAGTTCTTC
few	-	TRBJ2-5	TRBV7-2	CASVGDRETQYF	TGTGCCTCGGTCGGGGATCGAGAGACCCAGTACTTC
-	-	TRBJ2-3	TRBV7-8	CASSPRTSSNTDTQYF	TGTGCCAGCAGCCCACGTACTTCTAGCAACACAGATACGCAGTATTTT
-	-	TRBJ1-1	TRBV10-3	CAISAAGAMNTEAFF	TGTGCCATCAGTGCCGCGGGGGCCATGAACACTGAAGCTTTCTTT
-	-	TRBJ2-7	TRBV5-6	CASSRQGRSYEQYF	TGTGCCAGCAGCCGCCAGGGGAGATCGTACGAGCAGTACTTC
few	TRBD2	TRBJ2-1	TRBV11-2	CASRRPFKTSGNEQFF	TGTGCCAGCCGACGTCCGTTTAAGACTAGCGGGAATGAGCAGTTCTTC
few	-	TRBJ1-1	TRBV9	CASSVGGLFTEAFF	TGTGCCAGCAGCGTAGGAGGGCTGTTCACTGAAGCTTTCTTT
few	TRBD1	TRBJ1-1	TRBV13	CASRITGGSTEAFF	TGTGCCAGTCGCATTACAGGGGGAAGTACTGAAGCTTTCTTT
-	-	TRBJ2-5	TRBV21-1	CASSPKRETVETQYF	TGTGCCAGCAGCCCAAAGCGGGAGACTGTAGAGACCCAGTACTTC
few	-	TRBJ2-3	TRBV7-9	CASSLAGRTDTQYF	TGTGCCAGCAGCTTGGCGGGACGCACAGATACGCAGTATTTT
-	-	TRBJ1-5	TRBV10-2	CASSEGRTAINQPQHF	TGCGCCAGCAGCGAGGGTAGGACAGCCATAAATCAGCCCCAGCATTTT
many	-	TRBJ2-7	TRBV29-1	CSVVQGGQYF	TGCAGCGTTGTCCAGGGGGGGCAGTACTTC
-	TRBD1	TRBJ2-1	TRBV5-1	CASIPGQGRNEQFF	TGCGCCAGCATACCGGGACAGGGACGCAATGAGCAGTTCTTC